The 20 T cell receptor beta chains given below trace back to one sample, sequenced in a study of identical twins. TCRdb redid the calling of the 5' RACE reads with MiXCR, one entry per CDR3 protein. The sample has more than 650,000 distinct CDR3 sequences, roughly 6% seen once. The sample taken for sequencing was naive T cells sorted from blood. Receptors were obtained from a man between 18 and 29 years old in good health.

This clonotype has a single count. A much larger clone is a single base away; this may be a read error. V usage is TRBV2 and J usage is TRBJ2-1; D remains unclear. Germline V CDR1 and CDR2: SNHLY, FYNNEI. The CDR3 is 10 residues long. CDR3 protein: CASSVNERFF. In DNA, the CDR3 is TGTGCCAGCAGTGTGAATGAGCGGTTCTTC.

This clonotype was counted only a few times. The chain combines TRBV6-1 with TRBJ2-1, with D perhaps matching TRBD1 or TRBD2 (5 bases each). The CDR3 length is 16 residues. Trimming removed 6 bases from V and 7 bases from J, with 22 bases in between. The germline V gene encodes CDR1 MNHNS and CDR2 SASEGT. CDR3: CASSRATGTFGNEQFF. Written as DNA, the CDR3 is TGTGCCAGCAGCCGTGCCACGGGGACCTTCGGGAATGAGCAGTTCTTC.

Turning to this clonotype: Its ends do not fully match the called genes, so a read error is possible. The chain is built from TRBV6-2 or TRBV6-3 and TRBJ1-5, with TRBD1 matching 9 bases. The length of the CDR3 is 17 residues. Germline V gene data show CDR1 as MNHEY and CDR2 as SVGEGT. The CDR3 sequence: CASSPPGQGLSNEPQHF. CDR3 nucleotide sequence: TGTGCCAGCAGCCCCCCAGGACAGGGGCTAAGCAATGAGCCCCAGCATTTT.

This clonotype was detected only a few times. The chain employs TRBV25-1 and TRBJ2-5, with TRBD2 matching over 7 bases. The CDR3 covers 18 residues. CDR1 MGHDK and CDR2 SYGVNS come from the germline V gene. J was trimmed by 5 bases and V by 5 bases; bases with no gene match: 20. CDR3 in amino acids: CASSSRPTSALRPETQYF. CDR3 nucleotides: TGTGCCAGCAGTTCCCGACCAACTAGCGCCCTCCGCCCTGAGACCCAGTACTTC.

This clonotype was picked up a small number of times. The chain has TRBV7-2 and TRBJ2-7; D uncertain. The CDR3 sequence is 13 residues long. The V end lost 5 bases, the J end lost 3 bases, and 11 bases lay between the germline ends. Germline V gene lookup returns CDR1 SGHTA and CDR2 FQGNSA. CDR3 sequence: CASSPFPYYEQYF. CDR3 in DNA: TGTGCCAGCAGCCCTTTTCCCTACTACGAGCAGTACTTC.

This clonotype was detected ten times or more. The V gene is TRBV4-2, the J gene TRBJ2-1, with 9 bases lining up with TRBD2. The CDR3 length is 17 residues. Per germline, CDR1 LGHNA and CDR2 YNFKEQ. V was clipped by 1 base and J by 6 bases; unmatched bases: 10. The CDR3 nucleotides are TGTGCCAGCAGCCAAGGGTTAGGAGCGGGAGGCCCCAATGAGCAGTTCTTC. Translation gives CASSQGLGAGGPNEQFF.

CDR3 protein: CASSFQGRKFTDTQYF. The CDR3 DNA reads as TGCGCCAGCAGCTTTCAGGGGCGGAAATTCACAGATACGCAGTATTTT. This chain joins TRBV5-1 and TRBJ2-3, with D tentatively TRBD1 (6 bases). Germline V gene sequence: CDR1 SGHRS, CDR2 YFSETQ. The CDR3 loop spans 16 amino acids. V gave up 2 bases and J gave up 2 bases, with 15 bases separating them.

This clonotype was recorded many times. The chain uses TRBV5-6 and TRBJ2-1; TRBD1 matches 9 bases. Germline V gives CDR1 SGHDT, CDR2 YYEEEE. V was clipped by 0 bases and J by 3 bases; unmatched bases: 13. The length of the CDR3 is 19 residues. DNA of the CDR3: TGTGCCAGCAGCTTGGTCTGGACAGGGGAGGCGGCTTTCTACAATGAGCAGTTCTTC. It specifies CASSLVWTGEAAFYNEQFF. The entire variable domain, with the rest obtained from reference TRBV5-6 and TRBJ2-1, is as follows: DAGVTQSPTHLIKTRGQQVTLRCSPKSGHDTVSWYQQALGQGPQFIFQYYEEEERQRGNFPDRFSGHQFPNYSSELNVNALLLGDSALYLCASSLVWTGEAAFYNEQFFGPGTRLTVL.

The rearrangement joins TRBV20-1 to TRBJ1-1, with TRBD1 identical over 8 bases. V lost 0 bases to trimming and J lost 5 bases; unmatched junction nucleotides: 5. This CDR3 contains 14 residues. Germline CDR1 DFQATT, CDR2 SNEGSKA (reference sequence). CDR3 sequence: CSARDRTGWTEAFF. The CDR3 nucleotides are TGCAGTGCTAGAGACAGGACAGGGTGGACTGAAGCTTTCTTT.

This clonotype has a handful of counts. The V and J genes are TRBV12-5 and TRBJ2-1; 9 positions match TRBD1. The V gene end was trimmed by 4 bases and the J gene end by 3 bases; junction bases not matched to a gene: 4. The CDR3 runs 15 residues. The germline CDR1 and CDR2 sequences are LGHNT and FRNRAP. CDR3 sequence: CASGSGQGSYNEQFF. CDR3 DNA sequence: TGTGCTAGTGGTTCAGGACAGGGGAGCTACAATGAGCAGTTCTTC.

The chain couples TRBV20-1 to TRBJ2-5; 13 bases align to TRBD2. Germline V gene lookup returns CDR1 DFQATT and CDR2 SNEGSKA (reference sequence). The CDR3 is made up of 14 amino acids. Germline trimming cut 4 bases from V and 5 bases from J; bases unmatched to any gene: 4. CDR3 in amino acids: CSATTSGRRETQYF. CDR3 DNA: TGCAGTGCTACGACTAGCGGGAGGCGGGAGACCCAGTACTTC.

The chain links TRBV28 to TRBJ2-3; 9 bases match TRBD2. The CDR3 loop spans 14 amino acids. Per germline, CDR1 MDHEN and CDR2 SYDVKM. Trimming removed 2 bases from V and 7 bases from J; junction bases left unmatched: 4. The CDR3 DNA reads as TGTGCCAGCAGTTTACGGCTAGCGGGGAATACGCAGTATTTT. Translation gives CASSLRLAGNTQYF. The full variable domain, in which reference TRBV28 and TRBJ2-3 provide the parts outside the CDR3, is DVKVTQSSRYLVKRTGEKVFLECVQDMDHENMFWYRQDPGLGLRLIYFSYDVKMKEKGDIPEGYSVSREKKERFSLILESASTNQTSMYLCASSLRLAGNTQYFGPGTRLTVL.

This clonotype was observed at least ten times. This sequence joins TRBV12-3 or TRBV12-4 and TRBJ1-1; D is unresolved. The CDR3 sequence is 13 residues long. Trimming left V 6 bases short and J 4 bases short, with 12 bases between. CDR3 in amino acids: CASSIREATEAFF. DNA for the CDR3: TGTGCCAGCAGCATAAGGGAGGCCACTGAAGCTTTCTTT.

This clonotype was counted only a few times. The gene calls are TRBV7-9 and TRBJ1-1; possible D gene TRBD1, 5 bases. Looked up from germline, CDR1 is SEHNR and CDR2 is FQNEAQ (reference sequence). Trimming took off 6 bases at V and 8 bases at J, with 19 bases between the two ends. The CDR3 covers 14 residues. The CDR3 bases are TGTGCCAGCAGTTCATGGGGGTTATCCGGGGAAGCTTTCTTT. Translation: CASSSWGLSGEAFF. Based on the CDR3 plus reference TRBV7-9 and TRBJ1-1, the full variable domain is DTGVSQNPRHKITKRGQNVTFRCDPISEHNRLYWYRQTLGQGPEFLTYFQNEAQLEKSRLLSDRFSAERPKGSFSTLEIQRTEQGDSAMYLCASSSWGLSGEAFFGQGTRLTVV.

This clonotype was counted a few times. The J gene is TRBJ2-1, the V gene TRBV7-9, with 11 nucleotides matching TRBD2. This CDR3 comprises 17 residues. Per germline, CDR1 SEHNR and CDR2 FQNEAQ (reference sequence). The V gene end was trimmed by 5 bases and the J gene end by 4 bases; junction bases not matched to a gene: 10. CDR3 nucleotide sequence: TGTGCCAGCAGCCCTAGCGGGGGGAGGACAGGATACAATGAGCAGTTCTTC. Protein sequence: CASSPSGGRTGYNEQFF.

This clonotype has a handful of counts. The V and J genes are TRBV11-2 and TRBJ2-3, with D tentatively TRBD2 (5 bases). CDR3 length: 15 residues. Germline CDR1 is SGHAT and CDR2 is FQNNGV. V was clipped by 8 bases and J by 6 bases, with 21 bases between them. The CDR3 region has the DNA TGTGCCAGCTCCTCAAGGTCCCTAGCTATCGATACGCAGTATTTT. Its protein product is CASSSRSLAIDTQYF.

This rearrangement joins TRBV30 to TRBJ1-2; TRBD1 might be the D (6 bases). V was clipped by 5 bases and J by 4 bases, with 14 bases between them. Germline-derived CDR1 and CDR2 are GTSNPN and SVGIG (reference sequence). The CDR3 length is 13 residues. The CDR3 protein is CAWYMEGGYGYTF. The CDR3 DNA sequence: TGTGCCTGGTACATGGAGGGGGGCTATGGCTACACCTTC.

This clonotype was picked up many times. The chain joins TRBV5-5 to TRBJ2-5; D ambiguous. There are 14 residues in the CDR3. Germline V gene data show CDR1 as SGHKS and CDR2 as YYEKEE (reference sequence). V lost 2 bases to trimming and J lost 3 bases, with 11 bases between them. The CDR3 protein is CASSLTVIEETQYF. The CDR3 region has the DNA TGTGCCAGCAGCTTAACGGTGATCGAAGAGACCCAGTACTTC.

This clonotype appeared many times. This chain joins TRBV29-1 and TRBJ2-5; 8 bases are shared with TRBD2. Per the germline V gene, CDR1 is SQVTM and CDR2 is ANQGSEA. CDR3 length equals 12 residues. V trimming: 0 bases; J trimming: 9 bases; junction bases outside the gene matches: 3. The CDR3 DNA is TGCAGCGTTGAAGAGACTAGCGAGGCCCAGTACTTC. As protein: CSVEETSEAQYF.

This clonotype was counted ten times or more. The CDR3 loop reads CASSAGTDLNEQFF. The CDR3 DNA follows: TGTGCCAGCAGCGCCGGGACAGACCTAAATGAGCAGTTCTTC. The chain joins TRBV27 to TRBJ2-1; 7 nucleotides line up with TRBD1. Germline CDR1 reads MNHEY; CDR2 reads SMNVEV (reference sequence). V was clipped by 6 bases and J by 7 bases; unmatched bases: 9. The CDR3 spans 14 residues.